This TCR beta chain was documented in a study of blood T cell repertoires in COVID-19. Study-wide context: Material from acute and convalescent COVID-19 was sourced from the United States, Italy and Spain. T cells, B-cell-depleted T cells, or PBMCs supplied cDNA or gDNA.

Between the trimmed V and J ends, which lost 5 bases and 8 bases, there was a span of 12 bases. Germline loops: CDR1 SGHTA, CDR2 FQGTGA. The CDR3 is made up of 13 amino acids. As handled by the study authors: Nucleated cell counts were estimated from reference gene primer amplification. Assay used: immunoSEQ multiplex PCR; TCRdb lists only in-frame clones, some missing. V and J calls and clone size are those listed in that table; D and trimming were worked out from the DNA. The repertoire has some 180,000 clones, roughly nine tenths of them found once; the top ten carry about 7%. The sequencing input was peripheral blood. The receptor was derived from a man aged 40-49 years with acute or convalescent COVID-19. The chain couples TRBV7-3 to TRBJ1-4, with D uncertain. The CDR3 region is CASSAFSGEKLFF. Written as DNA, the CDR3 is TGTGCCAGCAGCGCCTTTAGCGGGGAAAAACTGTTTTTT.